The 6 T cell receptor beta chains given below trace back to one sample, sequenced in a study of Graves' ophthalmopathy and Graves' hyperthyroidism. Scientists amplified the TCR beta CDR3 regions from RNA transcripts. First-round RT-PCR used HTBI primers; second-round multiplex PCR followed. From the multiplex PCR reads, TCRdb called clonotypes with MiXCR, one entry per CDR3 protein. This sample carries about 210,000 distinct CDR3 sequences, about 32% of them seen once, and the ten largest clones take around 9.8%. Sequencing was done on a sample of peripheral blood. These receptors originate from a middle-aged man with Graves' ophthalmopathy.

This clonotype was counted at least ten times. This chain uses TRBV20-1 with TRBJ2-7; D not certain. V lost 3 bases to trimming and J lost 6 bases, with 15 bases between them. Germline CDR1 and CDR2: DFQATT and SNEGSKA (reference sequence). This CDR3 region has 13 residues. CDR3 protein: CSAREPWQSEQYF. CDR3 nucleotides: TGCAGTGCTAGGGAACCCTGGCAGTCCGAGCAGTACTTC.

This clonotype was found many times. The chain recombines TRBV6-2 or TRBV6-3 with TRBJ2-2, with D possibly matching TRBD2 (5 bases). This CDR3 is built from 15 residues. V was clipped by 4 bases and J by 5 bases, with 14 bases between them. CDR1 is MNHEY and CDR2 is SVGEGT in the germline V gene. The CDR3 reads CASSSGIGSTGELFF. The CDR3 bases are TGTGCCAGCAGTTCCGGGATAGGTTCTACCGGGGAGCTGTTTTTT.

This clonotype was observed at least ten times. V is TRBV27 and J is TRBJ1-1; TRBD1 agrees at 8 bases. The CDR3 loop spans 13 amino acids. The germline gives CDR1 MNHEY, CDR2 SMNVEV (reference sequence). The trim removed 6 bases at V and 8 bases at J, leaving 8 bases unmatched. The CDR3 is CASSQDRGGEAFF. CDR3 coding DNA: TGTGCCAGCAGCCAAGACAGGGGCGGGGAAGCTTTCTTT.

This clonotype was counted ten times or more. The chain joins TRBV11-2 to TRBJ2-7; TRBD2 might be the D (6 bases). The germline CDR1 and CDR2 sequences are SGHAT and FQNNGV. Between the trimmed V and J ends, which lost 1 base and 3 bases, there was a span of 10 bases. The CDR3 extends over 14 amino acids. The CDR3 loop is CASSLGLRDYEQYF. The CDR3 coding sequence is TGTGCCAGCAGCTTAGGATTGCGGGACTACGAGCAGTACTTC.

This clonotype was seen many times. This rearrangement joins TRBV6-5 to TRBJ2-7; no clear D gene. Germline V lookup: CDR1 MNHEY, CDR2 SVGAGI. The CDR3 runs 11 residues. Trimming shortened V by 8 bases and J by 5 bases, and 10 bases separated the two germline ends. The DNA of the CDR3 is TGTGCCAGCGGCAGCAGTAACGAGCAGTACTTC. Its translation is CASGSSNEQYF.

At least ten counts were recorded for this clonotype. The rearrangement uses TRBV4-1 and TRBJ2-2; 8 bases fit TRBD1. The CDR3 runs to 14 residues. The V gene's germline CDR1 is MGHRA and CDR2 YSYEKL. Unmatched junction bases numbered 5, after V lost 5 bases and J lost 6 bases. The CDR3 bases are TGCGCCAGCAGCAGACTACAGGGGGCCGGGGAGCTGTTTTTT. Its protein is CASSRLQGAGELFF.